The next 16 T cell receptor beta chains were all read from a single sample in a study of T cell responses to AZD1222 COVID-19 vaccine. Assay: immunoSEQ multiplex PCR; the TCRdb copy retains only in-frame clones and omits some. The data contain 50,000 to 70,000 clones, about 91% of them singletons. Sequencing used peripheral blood, obtained 28 days after the second AZD1222 dose. The receptors originated from an adult who received the AZD1222 COVID-19 vaccine.

The chain joins TRBV6-5 to TRBJ1-4, with 8 nucleotides matching TRBD1. Germline V gene sequence: CDR1 MNHEY, CDR2 SVGAGI. Trimming cost V 0 bases and J 3 bases; bases outside gene matches: 3. The CDR3 has 16 amino acids. CDR3 bases: TGTGCCAGCAGTTACTCTAACAGGGGGGCTAATGAAAAACTGTTTTTT. Encoded protein: CASSYSNRGANEKLFF.

The genes are TRBV27 and TRBJ2-1, with 7 bases lining up with TRBD1. V gave up 5 bases and J gave up 3 bases; unmatched junction bases: 10. Germline lookup yields CDR1 MNHEY and CDR2 SMNVEV (reference sequence). The CDR3 runs 16 residues. The CDR3 sequence is CASSPPGQTNYNEQFF. CDR3 DNA sequence: TGTGCCAGCAGTCCACCGGGACAGACAAACTACAATGAGCAGTTCTTC.

The chain is built from TRBV9 and TRBJ1-2; D possibly corresponds to TRBD1 (6 bases). CDR3 length: 18 amino acids. Trimming shortened V by 0 bases and J by 3 bases, and 21 bases separated the two germline ends. The germline CDR1 and CDR2 sequences are SGDLS and YYNGEE. CDR3 DNA: TGTGCCAGCAGCGTAGCTCCTCCCCCACAACAGGGTTACTATGGCTACACCTTC. It yields the protein CASSVAPPPQQGYYGYTF.

V usage is TRBV7-9 and J usage is TRBJ1-1; 7 bases map to TRBD1. CDR3 length: 15 amino acids. The germline gives CDR1 SEHNR, CDR2 FQNEAQ (reference sequence). The ends lost 3 bases at V and 1 base at J; junction bases unmatched: 5. This CDR3 reads CASSLVTGSNTEAFF. Here the CDR3 DNA reads TGTGCCAGCAGCTTGGTGACAGGGTCGAACACTGAAGCTTTCTTT.

V and J are TRBV19 and TRBJ2-3, with 12 bases matching TRBD2. Trimming at V came to 6 bases and at J to 0 bases, leaving 7 bases not matched to a gene. The V gene's germline CDR1 is LNHDA and CDR2 SQIVND (reference sequence). CDR3 length equals 17 residues. DNA for the CDR3: TGTGCCAGTAGCCGAGCCGGGACTAGCGGGAGCACAGATACGCAGTATTTT. It codes for CASSRAGTSGSTDTQYF.

This chain links TRBV7-6 with TRBJ2-1; 8 bases align to TRBD2. Germline V gene lookup returns CDR1 SGHVS and CDR2 FNYEAQ. This CDR3 is built from 15 residues. J lost 6 bases, V lost 4 bases, and 8 bases had no gene match. CDR3 region: CASSSLAGRLNEQFF. The DNA for the CDR3 is TGTGCCAGCAGCTCGCTAGCGGGCAGGCTCAATGAGCAGTTCTTC.

This chain joins TRBV3-1 (or the pseudogene TRBV3-2) and TRBJ1-5, with a tentative D call TRBD1 (5 bases). Deletions cut 3 bases from V and 15 bases from J, with 15 bases between. Germline V gene data show CDR1 as LGHDT and CDR2 as YNNKEL (reference sequence). The CDR3 has 12 amino acids. CDR3 sequence reads: CASSQRGRTPHF. The CDR3 DNA follows: TGTGCCAGCAGCCAGAGGGGACGGACCCCGCATTTT.

This sequence joins TRBV5-4 and TRBJ1-2; TRBD1 matches at 7 bases. V shed 1 base and J 2 bases; nucleotides not matched to a gene: 5. CDR3 size: 15 residues. Germline values: CDR1 SGHNT, CDR2 YYREEE (reference sequence). The CDR3 DNA reads TGTGCCAGCAGCTTGATCGCAGGGGGAAACTATGGCTACACCTTC. Translating gives CASSLIAGGNYGYTF.

The chain uses TRBV18 and TRBJ2-5; D gene unclear. V was shortened by 5 bases and J by 5 bases, with 9 bases between the two germline ends. Germline CDR1 and CDR2: KGHSH and LQKENI. This CDR3 region has 12 residues. The CDR3 protein is CASSKGWETQYF. The CDR3 nucleotides read TGTGCCAGCTCAAAGGGCTGGGAGACCCAGTACTTC.

This chain joins TRBV4-1 and TRBJ2-1; 9 bases fit TRBD2. With 0 bases clipped from V and 7 bases from J, the junction kept 10 bases outside the gene matches. CDR1 is MGHRA, CDR2 YSYEKL, per germline. CDR3 length: 17 residues. CDR3 amino acids: CASSQDPAGGGRNEQFF. The CDR3 DNA sequence: TGCGCCAGCAGCCAAGACCCAGCGGGAGGTGGTAGGAATGAGCAGTTCTTC.

The rearrangement links TRBV3-1 (or the pseudogene TRBV3-2) to TRBJ2-1, with 9 bases that match TRBD2. Germline V gives CDR1 LGHDT, CDR2 YNNKEL (reference sequence). The CDR3 has 15 residues. The V gene end was trimmed by 3 bases and the J gene end by 3 bases; junction bases not matched to a gene: 3. The CDR3, as DNA: TGTGCCAGCAGCCATTGGACTAGCGACTACAATGAGCAGTTCTTC. Protein sequence: CASSHWTSDYNEQFF.

The rearrangement joins TRBV6-2 or TRBV6-3 to TRBJ2-3, with D possibly being TRBD1 or TRBD2 (5 bases each). This CDR3 has 15 residues. Trimming took off 6 bases at V and 6 bases at J, with 19 bases between the two ends. CDR1 and CDR2 (germline): MNHEY, SVGEGT. CDR3 amino acids: CASSIRVGGLDTQYF. The DNA for the CDR3 is TGTGCCAGCAGCATCAGAGTTGGGGGTCTCGATACGCAGTATTTT.

Concerning this clone: A junction boundary mismatches the germline segment, possibly from a read error. The chain uses TRBV20-1 and TRBJ1-3; D remains ambiguous. Germline assignment: CDR1 DFQATT and CDR2 SNEGSKA (reference sequence). CDR3 length: 9 amino acids. DNA for the CDR3: TGCAGTGCTAGAGATTGTGATACCTTT. This codes for CSARDCDTF.

The chain couples TRBV12-3 or TRBV12-4 to TRBJ1-1; TRBD1 aligns across 7 bases. Germline trimming cut 11 bases from V and 7 bases from J; bases unmatched to any gene: 7. CDR3 length equals 11 residues. The CDR3 nucleotides are TGTGCCGGAGACAGGGTGGGTGAAGCTTTCTTT. Its protein product is CAGDRVGEAFF.

The chain has TRBV6-4 and TRBJ2-1; possible D gene TRBD1, 6 bases. The V end lost 5 bases, the J end lost 8 bases, and 13 bases lay between the germline ends. Germline CDR1 MRHNA, CDR2 SNTAGT. CDR3 size: 13 residues. This CDR3 is CASSREQGYEQFF. Written as DNA, the CDR3 is TGTGCCAGCAGTCGTGAGCAGGGGTATGAGCAGTTCTTC.

The chain employs TRBV28 and TRBJ2-7; TRBD2 might be the D (7 bases). The germline V gene encodes CDR1 MDHEN and CDR2 SYDVKM. V was trimmed by 8 bases and J by 0 bases, leaving 17 bases between them. The CDR3 is 15 amino acids. In DNA form, the CDR3 reads TGTGCCAGCGGGGGGGGACACCTGAGCTCCTACGAGCAGTACTTC. Protein: CASGGGHLSSYEQYF.